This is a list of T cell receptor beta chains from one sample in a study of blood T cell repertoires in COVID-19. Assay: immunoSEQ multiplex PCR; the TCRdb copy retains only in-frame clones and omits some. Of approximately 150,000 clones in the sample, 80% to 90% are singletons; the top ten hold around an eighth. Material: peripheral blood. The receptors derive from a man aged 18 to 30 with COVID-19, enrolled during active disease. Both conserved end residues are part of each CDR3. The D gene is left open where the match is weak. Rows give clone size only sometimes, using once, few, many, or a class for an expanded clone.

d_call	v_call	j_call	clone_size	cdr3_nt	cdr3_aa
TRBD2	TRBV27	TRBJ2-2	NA	TGTGCCAGCAGTCCGGGACTAGCGGGAGTGTGGGGGAACACCGGGGAGCTGTTTTTT	CASSPGLAGVWGNTGELFF
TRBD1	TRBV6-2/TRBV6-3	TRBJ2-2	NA	TGTGCCAGCAGCATCCGGGGACAGGGGAACACCGGGGAGCTGTTTTTT	CASSIRGQGNTGELFF
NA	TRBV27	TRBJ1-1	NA	TGTGCCAGCAGTTCCCCTCCCCCGGGGGCTGAAGCTTTCTTT	CASSSPPPGAEAFF
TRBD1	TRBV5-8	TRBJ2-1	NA	TGTGCCAGCAGCCCGGCACTAGGGACAGGGTCCTACAATGAGCAGTTCTTC	CASSPALGTGSYNEQFF
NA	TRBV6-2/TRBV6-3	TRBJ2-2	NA	TGTGCCAGCAGCTCTCCCGCGGGGGCGGACACCGGGGAGCTGTTTTTT	CASSSPAGADTGELFF
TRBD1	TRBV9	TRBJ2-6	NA	TGTGCCAGCAGGCAGGGGGCTACTGGGGCCAACGTCCTGACTTTC	CASRQGATGANVLTF
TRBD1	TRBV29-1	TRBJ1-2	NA	TGCAGCGTTGGTACAGGGGCGGACTATGGCTACACCTTC	CSVGTGADYGYTF
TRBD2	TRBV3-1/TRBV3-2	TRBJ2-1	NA	TGTGCCAGCAGCCCCAGGGAGGGCTACCCAACCTACAATGAGCAGTTCTTC	CASSPREGYPTYNEQFF
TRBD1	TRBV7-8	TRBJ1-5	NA	TGTGCCAGCAGCCCTCAGGGGGGTAGCAATCAGCCCCAGCATTTT	CASSPQGGSNQPQHF
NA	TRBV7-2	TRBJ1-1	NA	TGTGCCAGCAGCTTGGAGGGGAACACTGAAGCTTTCTTT	CASSLEGNTEAFF
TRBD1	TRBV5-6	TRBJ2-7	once	TGTGCCAGCAGCCAGGGGGCATACAGGGGACTGAGCTACGAGCAGTACTTC	CASSQGAYRGLSYEQYF
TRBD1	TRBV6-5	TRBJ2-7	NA	TGTGCCAGCAGTTACTCGGGACAGGGGTCCTACGAGCAGTACTTC	CASSYSGQGSYEQYF
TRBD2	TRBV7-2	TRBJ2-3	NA	TGTGCCAGCAGCTTTGGGGAGACTAGCGGGTACTCGCAGTATTTT	CASSFGETSGYSQYF
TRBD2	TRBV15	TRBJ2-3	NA	TGTGCCACCAGCAGCATCACCGGGACTAGCGGGAGTTCGACGCAGTATTTT	CATSSITGTSGSSTQYF
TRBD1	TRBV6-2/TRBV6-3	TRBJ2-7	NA	TGTGCCAGCAGTCAAACCGGGACAGAGTACTTC	CASSQTGTEYF
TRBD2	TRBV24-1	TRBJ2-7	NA	TGTGCCACCAGTGACCCCGGGACTAAGCCCTACGAGCAGTACTTC	CATSDPGTKPYEQYF
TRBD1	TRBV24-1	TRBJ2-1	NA	TGTGCCACCAGTACTCCAGGGGGTGGTTATGAGCAGTTCTTC	CATSTPGGGYEQFF
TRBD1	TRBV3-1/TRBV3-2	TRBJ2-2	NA	TGTGCCAGCAGCCAACCGCTGGGACAGGGCCACACCGGGGAGCTGTTTTTT	CASSQPLGQGHTGELFF
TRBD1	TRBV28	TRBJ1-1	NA	TGTGCCAGCAGTCCCCCCTGGACAGGAACTGAAGCTTTCTTT	CASSPPWTGTEAFF
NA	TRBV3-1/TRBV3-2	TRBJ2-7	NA	TGTGCCAGCAGCCGGGGATTACGGGAAAATGAGTACTTC	CASSRGLRENEYF
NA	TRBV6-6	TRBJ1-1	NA	TGTGCCAGCAGAGGCGACATGAACACTGAAGCTTTCTTT	CASRGDMNTEAFF
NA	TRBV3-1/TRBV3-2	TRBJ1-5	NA	TGTGCGTCCGGAGTGCGGGACGACCAGCCCCAGCATTTT	CASGVRDDQPQHF
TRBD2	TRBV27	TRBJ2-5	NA	TGTGCCAGCAGTTTAGGGACTAGCGTCGGGGAGACCCAGTACTTC	CASSLGTSVGETQYF
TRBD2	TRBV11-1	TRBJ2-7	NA	TGTGCCAGCAGGCCGGGACTAGCGGAAGCCTACGAGCAGTACTTC	CASRPGLAEAYEQYF
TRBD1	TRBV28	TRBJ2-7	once	TGTGCCAGCAGTTCCCGACAGGGAGTGCACTACGAGCAGTACTTC	CASSSRQGVHYEQYF
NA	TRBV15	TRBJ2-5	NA	TGTGCCACCAGCAGAGCGGCGCGACTTGAAGAGACCCAGTACTTC	CATSRAARLEETQYF
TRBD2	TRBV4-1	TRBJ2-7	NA	TGCGCCAGCAGCCACCATAAAGGAAAGACTAGCGGCTCCTACGAGCAGTACTTC	CASSHHKGKTSGSYEQYF
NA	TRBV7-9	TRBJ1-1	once	TGTGCCAGCAGCATCGCGGGACTTCGGAACACTGAAGCTTTCTTT	CASSIAGLRNTEAFF
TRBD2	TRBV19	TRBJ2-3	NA	TGTGCCACCAGGGACTACACAGATACGCAGTATTTT	CATRDYTDTQYF
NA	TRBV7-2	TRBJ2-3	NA	TGTGCCAGCAGCCCTACAGGAGATACGCAGTATTTT	CASSPTGDTQYF
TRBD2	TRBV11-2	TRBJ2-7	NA	TGTGCCAGCAGCACCGGACTAGGCTCCTACGAGCAGTACTTC	CASSTGLGSYEQYF